This is a list of T cell receptor beta chains from one sample in a study of blood T cell repertoires in COVID-19. The method was immunoSEQ multiplex PCR; TCRdb's version includes in-frame clones alone and lacks a portion of them. The sample consists of 200,000 to 250,000 clones, approximately 86% of them appearing once. Sequenced input: peripheral blood. The source of these receptors is a man aged 18 to 29 with active or convalescent COVID-19. The CDR3 runs from the conserved cysteine through the conserved F or W. Fields, in order: J gene, clone size, V gene, D gene, CDR3 DNA, CDR3 protein. D genes are given only for firm matches. Size is omitted from some rows. Given values are once, few, many or a class for expanded clones.

J gene: TRBJ2-7
clone size: NA
V gene: TRBV5-4
D gene: TRBD1
CDR3 DNA: TGTGCCAGCAGCTTAGGACAGGGATCCTACGAGCAGTACTTC
CDR3 protein: CASSLGQGSYEQYF

J gene: TRBJ2-7
clone size: NA
V gene: TRBV19
D gene: NA
CDR3 DNA: TGTGCCAGTAAGGAGGCGGGGAGCTCCTACGAGCAGTACTTC
CDR3 protein: CASKEAGSSYEQYF

J gene: TRBJ2-7
clone size: NA
V gene: TRBV5-4
D gene: NA
CDR3 DNA: TGTGCCAGCAGCTTGAATCACGCACAGGAAAACGAGCAGTACTTC
CDR3 protein: CASSLNHAQENEQYF

J gene: TRBJ1-4
clone size: NA
V gene: TRBV29-1
D gene: TRBD1
CDR3 DNA: TGCAGCGTTGCTGCAGGGGGATACGAAAAACTGTTTTTT
CDR3 protein: CSVAAGGYEKLFF

J gene: TRBJ2-3
clone size: NA
V gene: TRBV19
D gene: TRBD2
CDR3 DNA: TGTGCCAGTAGTAACCCGACTAGCGGGGGCACAGATACGCAGTATTTT
CDR3 protein: CASSNPTSGGTDTQYF

J gene: TRBJ1-5
clone size: NA
V gene: TRBV2
D gene: NA
CDR3 DNA: TGTGCCAGCAATGACAGGCCTACTAGCAATCAGCCCCAGCATTTT
CDR3 protein: CASNDRPTSNQPQHF

J gene: TRBJ2-7
clone size: few
V gene: TRBV10-1
D gene: NA
CDR3 DNA: TGCGCCAGCAACGGCGGATCCACCTACGAGCAGTACTTC
CDR3 protein: CASNGGSTYEQYF

J gene: TRBJ2-7
clone size: NA
V gene: TRBV3-1/TRBV3-2
D gene: TRBD2
CDR3 DNA: TGTGCCAGCAGCCAAGATCTGGGACTAGCTAACGAGCAGTACTTC
CDR3 protein: CASSQDLGLANEQYF

J gene: TRBJ2-7
clone size: NA
V gene: TRBV3-1/TRBV3-2
D gene: TRBD1
CDR3 DNA: TGTGCCAGCAGCCAATCGGGGACAGGGGGCAACGAGCAGTACTTC
CDR3 protein: CASSQSGTGGNEQYF

J gene: TRBJ1-5
clone size: NA
V gene: TRBV29-1
D gene: NA
CDR3 DNA: TGCAGCGTGGGGGGTAGCAATCAGCCCCAGCATTTT
CDR3 protein: CSVGGSNQPQHF

J gene: TRBJ1-2
clone size: NA
V gene: TRBV6-1
D gene: NA
CDR3 DNA: TGTGCCAGCAGTGAAGCCCTCCGCATGACAGGCGGCTACACCTTC
CDR3 protein: CASSEALRMTGGYTF

J gene: TRBJ1-6
clone size: NA
V gene: TRBV19
D gene: NA
CDR3 DNA: TGTGCCAGCAGGGGTCCCTCCTATAATTCACCCCTCCACTTT
CDR3 protein: CASRGPSYNSPLHF

J gene: TRBJ1-2
clone size: NA
V gene: TRBV10-3
D gene: NA
CDR3 DNA: TGTGCCATCAGTGAAGGGGGAGCGAGCTATGGCTACACCTTC
CDR3 protein: CAISEGGASYGYTF

J gene: TRBJ1-5
clone size: many
V gene: TRBV6-1
D gene: NA
CDR3 DNA: TGTGCCAGCAGTGAACTAGATAGCAATCAGCCCCAGCATTTT
CDR3 protein: CASSELDSNQPQHF

J gene: TRBJ1-1
clone size: NA
V gene: TRBV7-3
D gene: NA
CDR3 DNA: TGTGCCAGCAGCTTGTACGGGGGGCCCGGCACTGAAGCTTTCTTT
CDR3 protein: CASSLYGGPGTEAFF

J gene: TRBJ1-2
clone size: few
V gene: TRBV6-6
D gene: NA
CDR3 DNA: TGTGCCAGCAGCTCGGACAGCAACTATGGCTACACCTTC
CDR3 protein: CASSSDSNYGYTF

J gene: TRBJ2-7
clone size: NA
V gene: TRBV24-1
D gene: TRBD1
CDR3 DNA: TGTGCCACCAGTGATTTCGGACAGGGGGCTAAAGACGAGCAGTACTTC
CDR3 protein: CATSDFGQGAKDEQYF

J gene: TRBJ2-2
clone size: NA
V gene: TRBV3-1/TRBV3-2
D gene: NA
CDR3 DNA: TGTGCCAGCAGCCAAGGCCCGCTACTCACCGGGGAGCTGTTTTTT
CDR3 protein: CASSQGPLLTGELFF

J gene: TRBJ2-5
clone size: NA
V gene: TRBV6-6
D gene: TRBD1
CDR3 DNA: TGTGCCAGCAGTACCATCGACAGGGTCGGGACCCAGTACTTC
CDR3 protein: CASSTIDRVGTQYF

J gene: TRBJ1-3
clone size: NA
V gene: TRBV7-9
D gene: NA
CDR3 DNA: TGTGCCAGCAGCGACCTCAGGAACACCATATATTTT
CDR3 protein: CASSDLRNTIYF

J gene: TRBJ2-5
clone size: NA
V gene: TRBV11-2
D gene: NA
CDR3 DNA: TGTGCCAGCAGCGCCCAAGTCTCCGGACTAGAGACCCAGTACTTC
CDR3 protein: CASSAQVSGLETQYF

J gene: TRBJ1-1
clone size: NA
V gene: TRBV5-6
D gene: TRBD1
CDR3 DNA: TGTGCCAGCAGCTCCTCAGGGGGCTACGGGAACACTGAAGCTTTCTTT
CDR3 protein: CASSSSGGYGNTEAFF

J gene: TRBJ2-7
clone size: NA
V gene: TRBV27
D gene: NA
CDR3 DNA: TGTGCCAGCGCCTTGGGAGGGGGAGGCTACGAGCAGTACTTC
CDR3 protein: CASALGGGGYEQYF

J gene: TRBJ2-7
clone size: NA
V gene: TRBV30
D gene: TRBD2
CDR3 DNA: TGTGCCTGGTCGACGATGCGCGGGAGTTGGGGCGAGCAGTACTTC
CDR3 protein: CAWSTMRGSWGEQYF

J gene: TRBJ1-3
clone size: NA
V gene: TRBV3-1/TRBV3-2
D gene: NA
CDR3 DNA: TGTGCCAGCAGCCAAGATCGGAGGGGAGCGGCCATATATTTT
CDR3 protein: CASSQDRRGAAIYF

J gene: TRBJ2-1
clone size: NA
V gene: TRBV18
D gene: NA
CDR3 DNA: TGTGCCAGCTCAAGGGAGTTTTCCTACAATGAGCAGTTCTTC
CDR3 protein: CASSREFSYNEQFF

J gene: TRBJ2-7
clone size: NA
V gene: TRBV5-4
D gene: NA
CDR3 DNA: TGTGCCAGCAGCCCTAGTTGGGGGACACCCTACGAGCAGTACTTC
CDR3 protein: CASSPSWGTPYEQYF

J gene: TRBJ1-4
clone size: NA
V gene: TRBV15
D gene: NA
CDR3 DNA: TGTGCCACCAGAAGAGGCGGGGGGAGGGATGAAAAACTGTTTTTT
CDR3 protein: CATRRGGGRDEKLFF

J gene: TRBJ1-4
clone size: once
V gene: TRBV6-6
D gene: NA
CDR3 DNA: TGTGCCAGCAGCCCAGGGTCCGTCAATGAAAAACTGTTTTTT
CDR3 protein: CASSPGSVNEKLFF